This T cell receptor (beta chain) was documented in a study of human T cells and chemical hapten exposure. Study-level points and caveats: PT1 expanded TCR numbers rose with patch test score.

This clonotype came up once. Its antigen is not identified. Germline V gene lookup returns CDR1 MNHEY and CDR2 SMNVEV (reference sequence). CDR3 length equals 16 residues. The ends were cut back, 2 bases at V and 10 bases at J, with 21 bases in the middle. Time point of the sample: patch test 3, about 24 weeks after DPC sensitization. Indicated treatment: therapeutic diphenylcyclopropenone sensitization with weekly scalp DPC. Alopecia patients, 18 to 70 years old and DPC-suitable, served as donors. Within the library, unique molecular identifiers were attached to each individual cDNA molecule. MiXCR, run by TCRdb on the RACE reads, gives a single entry per CDR3 protein. This table holds tens of thousands of distinct CDR3 sequences, around 10% found once.

This chain connects TRBV27 to TRBJ2-1, with a weak D call TRBD2 (7 bases). The origin of this receptor is a woman in her 50s with alopecia areata. Some clones in this sample may be carry-over from other donors' samples. The sequencing here drew on whole blood, taken in connection with sensitization to the hapten diphenylcyclopropenone (DPC). The CDR3 region is CASSLSFGLGGVEQFF. For the CDR3, the DNA is TGTGCCAGCAGTTTAAGTTTTGGCCTAGGGGGGGTCGAGCAGTTCTTC.